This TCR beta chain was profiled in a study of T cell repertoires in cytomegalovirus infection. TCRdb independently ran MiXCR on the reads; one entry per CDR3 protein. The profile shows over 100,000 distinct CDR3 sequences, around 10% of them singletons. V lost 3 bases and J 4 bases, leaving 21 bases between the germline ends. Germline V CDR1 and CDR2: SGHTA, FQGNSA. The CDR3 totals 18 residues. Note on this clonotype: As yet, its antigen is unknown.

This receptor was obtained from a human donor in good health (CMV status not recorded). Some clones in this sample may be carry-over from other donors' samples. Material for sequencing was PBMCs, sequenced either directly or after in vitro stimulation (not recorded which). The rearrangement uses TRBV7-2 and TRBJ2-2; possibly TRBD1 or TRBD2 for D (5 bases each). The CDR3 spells CTSSFQPHGTAGTGELFF. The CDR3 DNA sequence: TGTACCAGCAGCTTCCAACCCCACGGGACGGCGGGCACCGGGGAGCTGTTTTTT.